Included here is one T cell receptor (beta chain) sequence, with context. Antigen: not known. The multiple sclerosis controls consisted of treatment-naive patients with relapsing-remitting disease, either stable or active. Isolation of CD8+ and CD4+ T cells was performed negatively, whereas enrichment of TEMRA cells was done by FACS. There are 17 residues in the CDR3. CDR1 and CDR2 from the germline V gene are SGHRS and YFSETQ. After removal of 5 bases from V and 7 bases from J, the junction contained 14 bases not matched to a gene. A quantity of about 0.45 to 1 ug RNA underwent reverse transcription using random hexamers. The CDR3 of TCR beta was amplified by immunoSEQ multiplex PCR across 54 Vbeta and 13 Jbeta. TCRdb called the immunoSEQ multiplex PCR reads again in MiXCR, with one record for every CDR3 protein. The top ten clones hold around 0.11% of a sample with about 71,000 distinct CDR3 sequences, 96% of them seen once.

This entry is derived from a study of CD8 T cells in Susac syndrome. Study-wide results and caveats: The TCR sequencing and HLA analysis in the study involved a relatively small number of individuals, as the study acknowledged.

The V and J genes are TRBV5-1 and TRBJ2-1, with 11 bases aligning to TRBD1. Material: CD4+ T cells from PBMCs. This TCR was sampled from a human donor with multiple sclerosis. CDR3 coding DNA: TGCGCCAGCAGTTTGCGGGTCGGGACAGGGGGAACAAATGAGCAGTTCTTC. Translation: CASSLRVGTGGTNEQFF.